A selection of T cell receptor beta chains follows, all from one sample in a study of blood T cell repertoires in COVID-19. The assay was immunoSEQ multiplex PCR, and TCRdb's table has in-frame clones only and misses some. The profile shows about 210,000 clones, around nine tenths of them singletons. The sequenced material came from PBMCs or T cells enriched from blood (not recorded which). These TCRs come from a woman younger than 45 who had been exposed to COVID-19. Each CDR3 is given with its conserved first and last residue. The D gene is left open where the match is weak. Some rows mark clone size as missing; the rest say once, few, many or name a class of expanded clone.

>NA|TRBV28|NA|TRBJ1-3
CASSLQGGYDTIYF
TGTGCCAGCAGTTTACAGGGCGGTTACGACACCATATATTTT
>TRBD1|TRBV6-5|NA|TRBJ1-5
CASSLTGTQPQHF
TGTGCCAGCAGTTTGACAGGGACTCAGCCCCAGCATTTT
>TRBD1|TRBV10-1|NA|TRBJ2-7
CASSSGGAAEQYF
TGCGCCAGCAGCTCAGGGGGCGCGGCCGAGCAGTACTTC
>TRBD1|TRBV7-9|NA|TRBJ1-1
CASSSDRENEAFF
TGTGCCAGCAGCTCAGACAGGGAGAATGAAGCTTTCTTT
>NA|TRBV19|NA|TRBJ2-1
CASSIGGPGNEQFF
TGTGCCAGTAGTATCGGGGGGCCGGGCAATGAGCAGTTCTTC
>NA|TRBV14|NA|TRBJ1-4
CASSRRTPGTNEKLFF
TGTGCCAGCAGCCGCAGAACCCCGGGGACTAATGAAAAACTGTTTTTT
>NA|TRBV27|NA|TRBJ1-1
CASSFRGFNTEAFF
TGTGCCAGCAGTTTTAGGGGCTTCAACACTGAAGCTTTCTTT
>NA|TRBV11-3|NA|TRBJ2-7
CASNAGALLEQYF
TGTGCCAGCAACGCGGGGGCCCTCCTCGAGCAGTACTTC
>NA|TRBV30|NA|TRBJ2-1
CAWSGSAYNEQFF
TGTGCCTGGAGTGGGTCAGCCTACAATGAGCAGTTCTTC
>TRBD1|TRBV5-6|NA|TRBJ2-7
CASSLAGTGPSYEQYF
TGTGCCAGCAGTTTGGCAGGGACAGGGCCTTCCTACGAGCAGTACTTC
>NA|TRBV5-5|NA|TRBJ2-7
CASSWDNMGLRREQYF
TGTGCCAGCAGCTGGGACAATATGGGTCTCAGAAGGGAGCAGTACTTC
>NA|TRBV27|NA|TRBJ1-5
CASSFAGGNQPQHF
TGTGCCAGCAGTTTTGCGGGGGGCAATCAGCCCCAGCATTTT
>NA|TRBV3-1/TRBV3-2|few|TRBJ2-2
CASSQSRRSAGELFF
TGTGCCAGCAGCCAATCTAGGCGGAGCGCCGGGGAGCTGTTTTTT
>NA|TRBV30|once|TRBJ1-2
CAWEVRGGAKGYTF
TGTGCCTGGGAAGTTCGGGGGGGCGCGAAGGGCTACACCTTC
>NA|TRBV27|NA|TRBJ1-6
CASSVDRIMISPLHF
TGTGCCAGCAGTGTCGACAGAATTATGATTTCACCCCTCCACTTT
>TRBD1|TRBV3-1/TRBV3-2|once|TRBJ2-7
CASSQGGGTGITYEQYF
TGTGCCAGCAGCCAAGGGGGCGGGACAGGAATCACCTACGAGCAGTACTTC
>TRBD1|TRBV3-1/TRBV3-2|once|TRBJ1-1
CASSQKGAGTEAFF
TGTGCCAGCAGCCAAAAGGGGGCTGGCACTGAAGCTTTCTTT
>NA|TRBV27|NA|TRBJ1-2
CASSSARGKNYGYTF
TGTGCCAGCAGTTCGGCTCGAGGCAAGAACTATGGCTACACCTTC
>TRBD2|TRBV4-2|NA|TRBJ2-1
CASSHKSGGEDNEQFF
TGTGCCAGCAGCCACAAAAGCGGGGGGGAGGACAATGAGCAGTTCTTC